This TCR beta chain was observed in a study of T cells in Graves' hyperthyroidism and ophthalmopathy. Amplification of TCR beta CDR3 regions used RNA as the template. The TCR CDR3 was amplified in a first-round RT-PCR using the HTBI primer set. Each CDR3 protein gets one entry after TCRdb re-called the multiplex PCR reads with MiXCR. The sample records about 690,000 distinct CDR3 sequences, 17% being singletons. Germline lookup yields CDR1 MNHEY and CDR2 SVGEGT. Trimming removed 2 bases from V and 1 base from J, with 8 bases in between. CDR3 length equals 14 residues. Study-wide findings and caveats: A 13 V-J model separated ophthalmopathy from stable hyperthyroidism. Ophthalmopathy prediction by the model preceded onset by a median approximately six months. Peripheral blood also featured most of the thyroid clonotypes expanded above 0.001.

Of note for this clonotype: Its antigen is not known.

V usage is TRBV6-2 or TRBV6-3 and J usage is TRBJ1-1; a weak D match, TRBD1 (6 bases). The clonotype comes from a man between 45 and 60 years old with Graves' hyperthyroidism. The sequenced sample consisted of blood. The CDR3 DNA is TGTGCCAGCAGTTACCCAGGGGAGAACACTGAAGCTTTCTTT. Protein product: CASSYPGENTEAFF.